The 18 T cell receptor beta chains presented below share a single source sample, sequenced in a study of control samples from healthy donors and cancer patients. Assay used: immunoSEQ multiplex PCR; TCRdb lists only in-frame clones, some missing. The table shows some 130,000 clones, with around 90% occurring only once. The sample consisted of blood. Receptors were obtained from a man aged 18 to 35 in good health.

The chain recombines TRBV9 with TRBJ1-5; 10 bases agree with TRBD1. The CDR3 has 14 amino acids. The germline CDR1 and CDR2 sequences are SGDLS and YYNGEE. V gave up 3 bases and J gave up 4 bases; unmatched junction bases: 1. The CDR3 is CASSADRGNQPQHF. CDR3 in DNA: TGTGCCAGCAGCGCGGACAGGGGGAATCAGCCCCAGCATTTT. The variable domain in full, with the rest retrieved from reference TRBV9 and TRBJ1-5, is DSGVTQTPKHLITATGQRVTLRCSPRSGDLSVYWYQQSLDQGLQFLIQYYNGEERAKGNILERFSAQQFPDLHSELNLSSLELGDSALYFCASSADRGNQPQHFGDGTRLSIL.

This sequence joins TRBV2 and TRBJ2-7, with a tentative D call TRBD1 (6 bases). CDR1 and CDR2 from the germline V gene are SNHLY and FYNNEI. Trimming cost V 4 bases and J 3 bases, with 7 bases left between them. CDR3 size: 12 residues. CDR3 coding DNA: TGTGCCAGCAGTGTGACAGGCTACGAGCAGTACTTC. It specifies CASSVTGYEQYF.

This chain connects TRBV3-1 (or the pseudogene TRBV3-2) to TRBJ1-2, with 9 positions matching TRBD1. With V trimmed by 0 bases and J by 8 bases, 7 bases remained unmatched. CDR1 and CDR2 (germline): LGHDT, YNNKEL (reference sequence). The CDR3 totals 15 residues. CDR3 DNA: TGTGCCAGCAGCCAAGACGGGACAGGGATTCGAGGCTACACCTTC. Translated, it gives CASSQDGTGIRGYTF.

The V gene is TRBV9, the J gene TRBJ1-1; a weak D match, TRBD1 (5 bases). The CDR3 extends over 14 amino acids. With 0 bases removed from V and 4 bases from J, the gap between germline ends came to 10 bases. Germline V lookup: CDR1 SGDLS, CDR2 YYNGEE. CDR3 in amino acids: CASSVGGASTEAFF. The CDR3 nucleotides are TGTGCCAGCAGCGTAGGTGGGGCGAGCACTGAAGCTTTCTTT.

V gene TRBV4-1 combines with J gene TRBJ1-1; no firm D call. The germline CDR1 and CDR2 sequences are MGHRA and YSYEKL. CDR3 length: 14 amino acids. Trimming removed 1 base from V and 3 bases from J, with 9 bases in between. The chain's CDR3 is CASSQVLGDTEAFF. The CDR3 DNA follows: TGCGCCAGCAGCCAAGTCCTGGGTGACACTGAAGCTTTCTTT.

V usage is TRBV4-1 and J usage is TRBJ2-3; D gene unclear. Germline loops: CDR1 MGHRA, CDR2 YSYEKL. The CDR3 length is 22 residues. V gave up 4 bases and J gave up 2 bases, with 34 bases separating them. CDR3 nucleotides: TGCGCCAGCAGCCGCACCAAGATTGGTTGGCGACTGCGGAAACCTAACACAGATACGCAGTATTTT. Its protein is CASSRTKIGWRLRKPNTDTQYF.

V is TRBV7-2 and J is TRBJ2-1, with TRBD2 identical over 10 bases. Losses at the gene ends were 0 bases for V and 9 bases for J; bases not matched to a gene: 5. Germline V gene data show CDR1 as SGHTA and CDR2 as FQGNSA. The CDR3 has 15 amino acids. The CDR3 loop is CASSLAAGGLFEQFF. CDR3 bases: TGTGCCAGCAGCTTAGCAGCGGGGGGGCTTTTTGAGCAGTTCTTC. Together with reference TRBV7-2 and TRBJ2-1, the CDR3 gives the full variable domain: GAGVSQSPSNKVTEKGKDVELRCDPISGHTALYWYRQSLGQGLEFLIYFQGNSAPDKSGLPSDRFSAERTGGSVSTLTIQRTQQEDSAVYLCASSLAAGGLFEQFFGPGTRLTVL.

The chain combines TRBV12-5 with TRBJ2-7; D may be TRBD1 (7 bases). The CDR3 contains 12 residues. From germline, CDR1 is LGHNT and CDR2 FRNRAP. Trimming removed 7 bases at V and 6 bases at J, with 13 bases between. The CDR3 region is CASAQGGGEQYF. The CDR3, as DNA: TGTGCTAGTGCCCAGGGGGGAGGCGAGCAGTACTTC.

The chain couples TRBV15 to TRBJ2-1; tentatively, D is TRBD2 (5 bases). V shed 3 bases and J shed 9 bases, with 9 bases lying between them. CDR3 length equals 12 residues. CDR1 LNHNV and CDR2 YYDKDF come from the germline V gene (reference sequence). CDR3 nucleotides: TGTGCCACCAGCAGGGTCAGCGGTGAGCAGTTCTTC. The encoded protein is CATSRVSGEQFF.

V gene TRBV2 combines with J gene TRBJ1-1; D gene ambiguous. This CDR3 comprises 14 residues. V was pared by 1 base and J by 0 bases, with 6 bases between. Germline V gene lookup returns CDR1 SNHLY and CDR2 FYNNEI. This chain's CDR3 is CASSEGWLNTEAFF. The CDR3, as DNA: TGTGCCAGCAGTGAAGGTTGGTTGAACACTGAAGCTTTCTTT.

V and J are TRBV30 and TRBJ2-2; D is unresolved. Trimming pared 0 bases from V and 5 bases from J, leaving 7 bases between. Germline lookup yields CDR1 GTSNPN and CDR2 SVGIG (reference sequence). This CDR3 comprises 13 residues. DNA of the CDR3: TGTGCCTGGAGTGTGTCATTGACCGGGGAGCTGTTTTTT. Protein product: CAWSVSLTGELFF. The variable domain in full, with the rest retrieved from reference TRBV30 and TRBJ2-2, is SQTIHQWPATLVQPVGSPLSLECTVEGTSNPNLYWYRQAAGRGLQLLFYSVGIGQISSEVPQNLSASRPQDRQFILSSKKLLLSDSGFYLCAWSVSLTGELFFGEGSRLTVL.

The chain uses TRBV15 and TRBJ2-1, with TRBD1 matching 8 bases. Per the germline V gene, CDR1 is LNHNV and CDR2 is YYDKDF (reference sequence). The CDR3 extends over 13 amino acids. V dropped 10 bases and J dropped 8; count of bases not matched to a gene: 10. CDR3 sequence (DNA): TGTGCCAGCCAGCGGACAGGGCGATATGAGCAGTTCTTC. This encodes CASQRTGRYEQFF.

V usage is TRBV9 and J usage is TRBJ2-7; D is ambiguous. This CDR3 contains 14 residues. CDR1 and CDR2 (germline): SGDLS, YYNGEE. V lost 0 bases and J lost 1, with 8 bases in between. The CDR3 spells CASSVEPLSYEQYF. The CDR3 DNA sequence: TGTGCCAGCAGCGTAGAACCTTTGTCCTACGAGCAGTACTTC. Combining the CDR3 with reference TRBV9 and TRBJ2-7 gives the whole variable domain DSGVTQTPKHLITATGQRVTLRCSPRSGDLSVYWYQQSLDQGLQFLIQYYNGEERAKGNILERFSAQQFPDLHSELNLSSLELGDSALYFCASSVEPLSYEQYFGPGTRLTVT.

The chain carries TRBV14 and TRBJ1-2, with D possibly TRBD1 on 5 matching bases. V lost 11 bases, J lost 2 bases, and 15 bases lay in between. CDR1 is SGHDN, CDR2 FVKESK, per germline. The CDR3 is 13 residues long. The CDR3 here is CAVQEGENYGYTF. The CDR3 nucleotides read TGTGCCGTTCAGGAAGGGGAGAACTATGGCTACACCTTC.

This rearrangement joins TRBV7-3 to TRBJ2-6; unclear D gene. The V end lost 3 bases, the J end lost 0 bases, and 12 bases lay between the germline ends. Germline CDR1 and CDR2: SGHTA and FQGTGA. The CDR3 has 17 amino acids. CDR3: CASSFLPATSGANVLTF. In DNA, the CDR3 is TGTGCCAGCAGCTTTCTGCCAGCGACCTCTGGGGCCAACGTCCTGACTTTC.

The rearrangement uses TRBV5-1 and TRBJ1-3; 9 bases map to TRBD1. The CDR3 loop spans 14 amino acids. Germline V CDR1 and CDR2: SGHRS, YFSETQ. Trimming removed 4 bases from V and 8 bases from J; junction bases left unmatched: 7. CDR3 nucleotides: TGCGCCAGCAGCCTCGGACAGGGGTTTGACACCATATATTTT. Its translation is CASSLGQGFDTIYF.

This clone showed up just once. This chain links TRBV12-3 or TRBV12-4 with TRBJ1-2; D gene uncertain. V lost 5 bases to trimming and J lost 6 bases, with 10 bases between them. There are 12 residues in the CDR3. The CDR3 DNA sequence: TGTGCCAGCAGTCCCGGGAGCCATGGCTACACCTTC. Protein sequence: CASSPGSHGYTF.

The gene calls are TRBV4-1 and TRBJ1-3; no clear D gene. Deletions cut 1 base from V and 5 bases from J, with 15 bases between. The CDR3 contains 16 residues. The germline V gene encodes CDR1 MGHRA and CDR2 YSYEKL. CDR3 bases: TGCGCCAGCAGCCAAGCTCGAGGACGTACAAGAAACACCATATATTTT. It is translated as CASSQARGRTRNTIYF.